This T cell receptor beta chain was captured in a study of cytomegalovirus exposure and HLA in healthy donors. Study-level findings and limits: TCR beta chains associated with HLA were, in a later analysis, more clonally expanded than equally common others. HLA alleles showed associations with about 17,000 TCR beta sequences in a later analysis, at a 0.05 false discovery rate.

In the case of this clone: The antigen is undetermined.

The germline V and J ends were trimmed by 1 base and 10 bases, with 9 bases remaining between them. Germline lookup yields CDR1 SGHNT and CDR2 YYREEE (reference sequence). The CDR3 runs 12 residues. Amplification used 60 Vbeta primers and 13 Jbeta primers. Profiled with immunoSEQ multiplex PCR; TCRdb holds only in-frame clones, not every one. The table shows about 130,000 clones, with roughly 79% occurring only once. Material: PBMCs. The chain combines TRBV5-4 with TRBJ2-1, with a tentative D call TRBD2 (5 bases). The sequence was obtained from a woman in her forties or fifties in good health and CMV-seronegative. Here the CDR3 reads CASSLQSGEQFF. The CDR3 DNA sequence: TGTGCCAGCAGCTTGCAGTCGGGGGAGCAGTTCTTC.